Shown below are 15 T cell receptor beta chains from a single sample sequenced in a study of blood T cell repertoires in COVID-19. Assay used: immunoSEQ multiplex PCR; TCRdb lists only in-frame clones, some missing. The sample consists of under 170,000 clones, 80% to 90% of them appearing once. The specimen was peripheral blood. These receptors came from a man in his sixties or seventies with acute or convalescent COVID-19.

The chain uses TRBV6-2 or TRBV6-3 and TRBJ1-5, with 7 bases matching TRBD1. The germline V gene encodes CDR1 MNHEY and CDR2 SVGEGT. J lost 1 base, V lost 2 bases, and 5 bases had no gene match. CDR3 length: 16 amino acids. The CDR3 DNA sequence: TGTGCCAGCAGTTACCCCGGACAGGTCAGCAATCAGCCCCAGCATTTT. It codes for CASSYPGQVSNQPQHF.

The gene calls are TRBV19 and TRBJ1-2; tentative D call: TRBD1 (6 bases). Trimming took off 7 bases at V and 2 bases at J, with 14 bases between the two ends. The CDR3 spans 14 residues. CDR1 is LNHDA, CDR2 SQIVND, per germline (reference sequence). The CDR3, as DNA: TGTGCCAGTACCACGAGGGGGTCCAACTATGGCTACACCTTC. Protein: CASTTRGSNYGYTF. The full variable domain, with the rest looked up from reference TRBV19 and TRBJ1-2, is DGGITQSPKYLFRKEGQNVTLSCEQNLNHDAMYWYRQDPGQGLRLIYYSQIVNDFQKGDIAEGYSVSREKKESFPLTVTSAQKNPTAFYLCASTTRGSNYGYTFGSGTRLTVV.

The rearrangement joins TRBV5-6 to TRBJ1-2; maybe TRBD1 (6 bases). Trimming pared 4 bases from V and 6 bases from J, leaving 13 bases between. Germline V gene data show CDR1 as SGHDT and CDR2 as YYEEEE. The CDR3 totals 13 residues. The CDR3: CASSPTGFHGYTF. In nucleotides, the CDR3 is TGTGCCAGCAGCCCGACAGGTTTTCATGGCTACACCTTC.

This clone was seen only a few times. The chain is built from TRBV6-2 or TRBV6-3 and TRBJ2-7; the match to TRBD2 covers 15 bases. Germline values: CDR1 MNHEY, CDR2 SVGEGT. The ends lost 5 bases at V and 5 bases at J; junction bases unmatched: 7. The CDR3 consists of 16 residues. The CDR3 coding sequence is TGTGCCAGCAGTCGCCCGGGACTAGCGGGAGGAAACGAGCAGTACTTC. This sequence encodes CASSRPGLAGGNEQYF.

In its sample, this clone was seen once. The V call is TRBV19, the J call TRBJ2-1; TRBD1 matches 9 bases. CDR3 length equals 15 residues. The V and J ends lost 5 bases and 8 bases, in that order; junction bases with no gene match: 10. The V gene's germline CDR1 is LNHDA and CDR2 SQIVND (reference sequence). The CDR3 DNA sequence: TGTGCCAGTAGTCTCGGACAGGGGTCAACGGATGAGCAGTTCTTC. This codes for CASSLGQGSTDEQFF.

This clone appeared a few times. The gene calls are TRBV5-1 and TRBJ1-2; 7 bases align to TRBD1. Per germline, CDR1 SGHRS and CDR2 YFSETQ. V dropped 4 bases and J dropped 8; count of bases not matched to a gene: 14. The CDR3 spans 15 residues. The CDR3 region has the DNA TGCGCCAGCAGCCCCGGATTCGACAGGGTCTCCGGCTACACCTTC. The encoded protein is CASSPGFDRVSGYTF.

The chain carries TRBV5-1 and TRBJ2-7; tentatively, D is TRBD2 (6 bases). There are 15 residues in the CDR3. V was pared by 4 bases and J by 2 bases, with 16 bases between. In germline, CDR1 is SGHRS, CDR2 YFSETQ. CDR3: CASSAVQGGAYEQYF. Here the CDR3 DNA reads TGCGCCAGCAGCGCAGTCCAGGGAGGTGCCTACGAGCAGTACTTC.

This clone was seen just once. The CDR3 DNA follows: TGTGCCTTTGTCAGGGGGCAAACAGATACGCAGTATTTT. Its protein is CAFVRGQTDTQYF. The rearrangement links TRBV30 to TRBJ2-3, with 8 bases that match TRBD1. Germline CDR1 and CDR2: GTSNPN and SVGIG (reference sequence). The V and J ends lost 7 bases and 3 bases, in that order; junction bases with no gene match: 6. CDR3 length equals 13 residues.

The chain employs TRBV4-1 and TRBJ2-7, with 7 bases matching TRBD1. V dropped 2 bases and J dropped 2; count of bases not matched to a gene: 6. The CDR3 has 15 amino acids. Germline CDR1 is MGHRA and CDR2 is YSYEKL. The CDR3 region is CASSQPGQAAYEQYF. The CDR3 bases are TGCGCCAGCAGCCAACCAGGACAGGCCGCCTACGAGCAGTACTTC.

J is TRBJ2-7 and V is TRBV13; 7 bases map to TRBD2. V lost 3 bases and J lost 0; bases outside the gene matches: 5. The CDR3 covers 15 residues. Germline V gene sequence: CDR1 PRHDT, CDR2 FYEKMQ (reference sequence). The CDR3 DNA reads as TGTGCCAGCAGCTTGGCGGGAGTTCCCTCCTACGAGCAGTACTTC. It encodes CASSLAGVPSYEQYF.

J is TRBJ2-5 and V is TRBV29-1; TRBD2 agrees at 12 bases. V trimming: 6 bases; J trimming: 2 bases; junction bases outside the gene matches: 4. The CDR3 length is 14 residues. Germline lookup yields CDR1 SQVTM and CDR2 ANQGSEA. For the CDR3, the DNA is TGCAGCGTGGAGACTAGCGGGAGACAAGAGACCCAGTACTTC. Amino acid sequence: CSVETSGRQETQYF.

This chain joins TRBV21-1 and TRBJ2-7; the D segment call TRBD1 is taken from the table without a DNA check. TRBV21-1 represents a pseudogene. The CDR3 totals 17 residues. The CDR3 DNA follows: TGTGCCAGCAGCAATGACCCTCTGGACAGGATCCTCTACGAGCAGTACTTC. Translating gives CASSNDPLDRILYEQYF.

This sequence joins TRBV4-3 and TRBJ2-7; TRBD2 is a possible D gene (5 bases). Trimming stripped 0 bases from V and 0 bases from J, with 9 bases between. CDR1 is LGHNA and CDR2 is YSLEER in the germline V gene. CDR3 length: 15 amino acids. The chain's CDR3 is CASSQDASSSYEQYF. The CDR3 nucleotides are TGCGCCAGCAGCCAAGATGCTAGCTCCTCCTACGAGCAGTACTTC.

There are a few counts of this clone. The V gene is TRBV5-1, the J gene TRBJ2-5, with 12 positions matching TRBD1. Germline CDR1 reads SGHRS; CDR2 reads YFSETQ. The length of the CDR3 is 16 residues. The trim removed 4 bases at V and 0 bases at J, leaving 4 bases unmatched. In DNA, the CDR3 is TGCGCCAGCAGCCCCGGGACAGGGGGCTACCAAGAGACCCAGTACTTC. Translation gives CASSPGTGGYQETQYF.

The chain is built from TRBV9 and TRBJ2-1; D remains ambiguous. The CDR3 runs to 14 residues. V shed 4 bases and J shed 8 bases, with 16 bases lying between them. Germline V gives CDR1 SGDLS, CDR2 YYNGEE. The CDR3 protein is CASSSRWSSDEQFF. For the CDR3, the DNA is TGTGCCAGCAGCTCACGATGGAGTTCAGATGAGCAGTTCTTC.